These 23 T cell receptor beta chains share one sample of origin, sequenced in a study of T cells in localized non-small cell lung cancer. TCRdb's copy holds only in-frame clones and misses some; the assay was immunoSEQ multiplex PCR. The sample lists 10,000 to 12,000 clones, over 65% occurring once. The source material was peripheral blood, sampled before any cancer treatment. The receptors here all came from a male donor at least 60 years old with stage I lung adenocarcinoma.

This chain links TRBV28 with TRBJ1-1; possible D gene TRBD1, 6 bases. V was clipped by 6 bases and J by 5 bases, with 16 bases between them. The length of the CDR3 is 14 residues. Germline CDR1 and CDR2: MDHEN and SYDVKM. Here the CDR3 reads CASSRPGQMTEAFF. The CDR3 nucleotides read TGTGCCAGCAGCCGTCCCGGACAGATGACTGAAGCTTTCTTT. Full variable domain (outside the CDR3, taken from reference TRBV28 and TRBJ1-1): DVKVTQSSRYLVKRTGEKVFLECVQDMDHENMFWYRQDPGLGLRLIYFSYDVKMKEKGDIPEGYSVSREKKERFSLILESASTNQTSMYLCASSRPGQMTEAFFGQGTRLTVV.

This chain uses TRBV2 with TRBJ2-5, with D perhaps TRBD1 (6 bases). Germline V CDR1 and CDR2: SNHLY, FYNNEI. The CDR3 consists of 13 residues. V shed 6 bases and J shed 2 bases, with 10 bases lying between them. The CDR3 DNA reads TGTGCCAGCAGGAGGACAGAGCAAGAGACCCAGTACTTC. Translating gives CASRRTEQETQYF.

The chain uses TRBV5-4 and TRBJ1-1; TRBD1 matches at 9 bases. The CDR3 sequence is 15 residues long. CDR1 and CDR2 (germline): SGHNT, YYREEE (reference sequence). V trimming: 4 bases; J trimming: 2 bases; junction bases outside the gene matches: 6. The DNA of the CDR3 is TGTGCCAGCAGCCCCCGGACAGGGGATAACACTGAAGCTTTCTTT. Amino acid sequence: CASSPRTGDNTEAFF.

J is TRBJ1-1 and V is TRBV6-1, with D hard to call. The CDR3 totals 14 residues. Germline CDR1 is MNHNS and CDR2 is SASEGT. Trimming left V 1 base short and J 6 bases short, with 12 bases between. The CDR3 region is CASSEVAKVAEAFF. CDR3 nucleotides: TGTGCCAGCAGTGAAGTGGCTAAGGTAGCTGAAGCTTTCTTT.

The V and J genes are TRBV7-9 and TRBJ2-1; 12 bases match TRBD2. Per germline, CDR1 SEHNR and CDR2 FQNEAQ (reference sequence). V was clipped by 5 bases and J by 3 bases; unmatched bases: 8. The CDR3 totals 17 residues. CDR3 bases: TGTGCCAGCAGCCCAAAGACTAGCGGGGGTCACTACAATGAGCAGTTCTTC. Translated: CASSPKTSGGHYNEQFF.

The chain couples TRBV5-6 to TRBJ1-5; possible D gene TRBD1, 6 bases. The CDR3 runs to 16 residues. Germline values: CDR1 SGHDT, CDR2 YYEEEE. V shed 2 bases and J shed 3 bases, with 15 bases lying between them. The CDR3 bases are TGTGCCAGCAGCTTAGCTGGTGCAGGGGACAATCAGCCCCAGCATTTT. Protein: CASSLAGAGDNQPQHF.

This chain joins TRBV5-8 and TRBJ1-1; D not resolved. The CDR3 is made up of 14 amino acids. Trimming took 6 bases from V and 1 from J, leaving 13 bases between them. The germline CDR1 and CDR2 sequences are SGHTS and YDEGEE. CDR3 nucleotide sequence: TGTGCCAGCATCCGGGATGCTAAGAACACTGAAGCTTTCTTT. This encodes CASIRDAKNTEAFF.

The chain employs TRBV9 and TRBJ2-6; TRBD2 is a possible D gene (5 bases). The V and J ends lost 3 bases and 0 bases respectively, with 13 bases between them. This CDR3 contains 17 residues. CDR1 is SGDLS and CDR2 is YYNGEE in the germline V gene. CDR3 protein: CASSATARGSGANVLTF. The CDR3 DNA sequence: TGTGCCAGCAGCGCAACAGCTCGGGGCTCTGGGGCCAACGTCCTGACTTTC.

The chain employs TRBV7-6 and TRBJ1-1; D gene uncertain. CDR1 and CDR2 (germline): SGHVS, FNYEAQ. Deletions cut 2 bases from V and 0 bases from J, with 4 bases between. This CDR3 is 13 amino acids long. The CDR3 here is CASSLTMNTEAFF. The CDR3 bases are TGTGCCAGCAGCTTAACCATGAACACTGAAGCTTTCTTT.

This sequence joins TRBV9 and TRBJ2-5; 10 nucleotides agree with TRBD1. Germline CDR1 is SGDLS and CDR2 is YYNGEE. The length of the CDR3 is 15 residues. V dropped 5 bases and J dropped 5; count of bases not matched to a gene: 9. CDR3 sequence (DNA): TGTGCCAGCAGTGTGACAGGGGGCATGAGGGAGACCCAGTACTTC. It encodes CASSVTGGMRETQYF.

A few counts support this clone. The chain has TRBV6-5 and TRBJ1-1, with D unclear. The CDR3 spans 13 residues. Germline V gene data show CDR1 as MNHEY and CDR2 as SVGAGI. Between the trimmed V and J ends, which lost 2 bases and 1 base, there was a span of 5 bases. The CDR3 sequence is CASSYIGNTEAFF. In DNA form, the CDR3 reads TGTGCCAGCAGTTACATCGGGAACACTGAAGCTTTCTTT.

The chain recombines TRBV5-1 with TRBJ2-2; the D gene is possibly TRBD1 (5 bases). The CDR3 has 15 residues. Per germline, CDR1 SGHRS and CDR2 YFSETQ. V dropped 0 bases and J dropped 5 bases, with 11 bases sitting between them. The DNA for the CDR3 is TGCGCCAGCAGCTTGGGTTACAGGTGGACCGGGGAGCTGTTTTTT. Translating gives CASSLGYRWTGELFF.

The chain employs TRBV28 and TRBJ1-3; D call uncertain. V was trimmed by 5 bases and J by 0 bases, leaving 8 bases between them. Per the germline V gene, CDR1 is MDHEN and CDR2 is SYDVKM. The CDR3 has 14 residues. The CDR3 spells CASSNLGSGNTIYF. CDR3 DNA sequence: TGTGCCAGCAGTAACCTTGGCTCTGGAAACACCATATATTTT.

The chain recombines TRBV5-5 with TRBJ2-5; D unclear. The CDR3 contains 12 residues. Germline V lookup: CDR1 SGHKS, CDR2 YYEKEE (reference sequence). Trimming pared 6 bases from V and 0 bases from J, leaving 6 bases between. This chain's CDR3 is CASTPYQETQYF. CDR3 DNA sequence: TGTGCCAGCACCCCATACCAAGAGACCCAGTACTTC. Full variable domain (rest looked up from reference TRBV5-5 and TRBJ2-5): DAGVTQSPTHLIKTRGQQVTLRCSPISGHKSVSWYQQVLGQGPQFIFQYYEKEERGRGNFPDRFSARQFPNYSSELNVNALLLGDSALYLCASTPYQETQYFGPGTRLLVL.

CDR3 residues: CASSSGTYLTGELFF. As DNA, the CDR3 is TGTGCCAGCAGCTCCGGGACATACCTCACCGGGGAGCTGTTTTTT. This chain joins TRBV5-8 and TRBJ2-2; a weak D match, TRBD1 (6 bases). CDR3 size: 15 residues. V was trimmed by 3 bases and J by 4 bases, leaving 13 bases between them. Germline assignment: CDR1 SGHTS and CDR2 YDEGEE.

CDR3: CASSFATGFNQPQHF. CDR3 DNA: TGTGCCAGCAGCTTTGCGACAGGGTTTAATCAGCCCCAGCATTTT. V is TRBV5-6 and J is TRBJ1-5; 7 nucleotides agree with TRBD1. Unmatched junction bases numbered 6, after V lost 2 bases and J lost 4 bases. The germline CDR1 and CDR2 sequences are SGHDT and YYEEEE. There are 15 residues in the CDR3.

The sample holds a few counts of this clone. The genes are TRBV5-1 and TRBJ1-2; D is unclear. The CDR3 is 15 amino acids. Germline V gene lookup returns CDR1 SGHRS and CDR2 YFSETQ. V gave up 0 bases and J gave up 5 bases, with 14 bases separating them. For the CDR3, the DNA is TGCGCCAGCAGCTTGGATACTGACGGGTCTTATGGCTACACCTTC. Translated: CASSLDTDGSYGYTF.

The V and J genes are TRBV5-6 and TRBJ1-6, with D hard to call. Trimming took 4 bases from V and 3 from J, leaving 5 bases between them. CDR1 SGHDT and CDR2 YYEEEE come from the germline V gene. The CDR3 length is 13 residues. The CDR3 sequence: CASSRDYNSPLHF. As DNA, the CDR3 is TGTGCCAGCAGCCGGGACTATAATTCACCCCTCCACTTT.

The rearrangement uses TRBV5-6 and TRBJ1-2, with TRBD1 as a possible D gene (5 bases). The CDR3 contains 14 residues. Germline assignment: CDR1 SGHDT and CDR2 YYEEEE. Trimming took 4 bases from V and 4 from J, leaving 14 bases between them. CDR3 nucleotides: TGTGCCAGCAGCCTCCCCAGACAGAGCTATGGCTACACCTTC. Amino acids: CASSLPRQSYGYTF.

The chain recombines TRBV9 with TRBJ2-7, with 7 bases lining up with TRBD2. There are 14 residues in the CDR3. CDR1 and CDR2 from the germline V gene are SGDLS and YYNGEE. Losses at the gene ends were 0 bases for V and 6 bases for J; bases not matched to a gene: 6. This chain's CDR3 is CASSVDREAGEQYF. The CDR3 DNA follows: TGTGCCAGCAGCGTAGACCGGGAGGCTGGCGAGCAGTACTTC.

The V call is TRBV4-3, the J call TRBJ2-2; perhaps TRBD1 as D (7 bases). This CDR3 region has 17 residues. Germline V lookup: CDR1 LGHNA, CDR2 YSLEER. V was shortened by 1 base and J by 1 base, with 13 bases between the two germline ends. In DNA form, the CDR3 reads TGCGCCAGCAGCCAAGCGGCGGGACAGCTGAACACCGGGGAGCTGTTTTTT. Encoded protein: CASSQAAGQLNTGELFF.

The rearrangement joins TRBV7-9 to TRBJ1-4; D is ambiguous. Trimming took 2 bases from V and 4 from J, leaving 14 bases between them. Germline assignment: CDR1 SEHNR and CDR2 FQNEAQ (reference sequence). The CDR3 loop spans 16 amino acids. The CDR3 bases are TGTGCCAGCAGCTTAAACCGGCCCTTGGGTAATGAAAAACTGTTTTTT. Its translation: CASSLNRPLGNEKLFF.

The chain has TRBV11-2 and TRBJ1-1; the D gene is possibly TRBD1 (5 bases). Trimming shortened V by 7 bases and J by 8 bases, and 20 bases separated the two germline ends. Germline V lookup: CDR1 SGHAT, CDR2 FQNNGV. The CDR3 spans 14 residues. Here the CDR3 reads CASTRPGGTGEAFF. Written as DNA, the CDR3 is TGTGCCAGCACCAGACCGGGGGGGACCGGGGAAGCTTTCTTT.